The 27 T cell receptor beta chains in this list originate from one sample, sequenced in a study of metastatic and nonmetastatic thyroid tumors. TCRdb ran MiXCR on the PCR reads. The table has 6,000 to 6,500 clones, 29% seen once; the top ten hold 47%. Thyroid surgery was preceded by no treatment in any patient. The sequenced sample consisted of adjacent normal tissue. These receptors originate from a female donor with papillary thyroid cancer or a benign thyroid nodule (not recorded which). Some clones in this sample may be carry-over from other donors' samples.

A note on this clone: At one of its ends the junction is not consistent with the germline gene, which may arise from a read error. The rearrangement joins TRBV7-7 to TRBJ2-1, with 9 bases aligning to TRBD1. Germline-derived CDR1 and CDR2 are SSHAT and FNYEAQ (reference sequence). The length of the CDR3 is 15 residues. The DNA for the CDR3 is TGTGCTAGCAGCTTGGATTGGACAGGGGCCAATGAGCAGTCCTTC. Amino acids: CASSLDWTGANEQSF.

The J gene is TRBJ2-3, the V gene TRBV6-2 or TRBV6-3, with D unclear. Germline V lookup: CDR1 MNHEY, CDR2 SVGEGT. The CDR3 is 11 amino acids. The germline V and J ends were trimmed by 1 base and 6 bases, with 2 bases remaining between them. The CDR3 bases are TGTGCCAGCAGTTACTTTGATACGCAGTATTTT. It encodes CASSYFDTQYF.

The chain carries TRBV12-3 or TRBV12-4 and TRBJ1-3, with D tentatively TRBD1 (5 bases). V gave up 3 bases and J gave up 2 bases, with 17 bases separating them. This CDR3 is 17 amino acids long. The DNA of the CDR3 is TGTGCCAGCAGTTTGGGCAGGGTGATAGGTACTGGAAACACCATATATTTT. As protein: CASSLGRVIGTGNTIYF.

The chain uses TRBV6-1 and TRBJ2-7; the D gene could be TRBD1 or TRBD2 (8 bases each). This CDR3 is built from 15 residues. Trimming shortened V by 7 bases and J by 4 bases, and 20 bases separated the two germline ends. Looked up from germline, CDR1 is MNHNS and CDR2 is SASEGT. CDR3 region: CASTPAGGQAYEQYF. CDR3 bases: TGTGCCAGCACCCCCGCGGGGGGACAGGCATACGAGCAGTACTTC.

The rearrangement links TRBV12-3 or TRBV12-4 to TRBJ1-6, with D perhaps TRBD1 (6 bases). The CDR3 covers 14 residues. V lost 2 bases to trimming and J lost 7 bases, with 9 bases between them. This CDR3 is CASSLTGYNSPLHF. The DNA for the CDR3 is TGTGCCAGCAGTTTAACAGGGTACAATTCACCCCTCCACTTT.

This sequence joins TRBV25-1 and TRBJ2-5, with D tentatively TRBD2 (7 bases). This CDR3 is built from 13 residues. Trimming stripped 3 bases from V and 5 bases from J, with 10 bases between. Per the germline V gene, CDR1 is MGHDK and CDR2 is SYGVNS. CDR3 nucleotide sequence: TGTGCCAGCAGTGAGGAGGGGGGGGAGACCCAGTACTTC. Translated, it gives CASSEEGGETQYF. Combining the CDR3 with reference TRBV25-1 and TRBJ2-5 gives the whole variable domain EADIYQTPRYLVIGTGKKITLECSQTMGHDKMYWYQQDPGMELHLIHYSYGVNSTEKGDLSSESTVSRIRTEHFPLTLESARPSHTSQYLCASSEEGGETQYFGPGTRLLVL.

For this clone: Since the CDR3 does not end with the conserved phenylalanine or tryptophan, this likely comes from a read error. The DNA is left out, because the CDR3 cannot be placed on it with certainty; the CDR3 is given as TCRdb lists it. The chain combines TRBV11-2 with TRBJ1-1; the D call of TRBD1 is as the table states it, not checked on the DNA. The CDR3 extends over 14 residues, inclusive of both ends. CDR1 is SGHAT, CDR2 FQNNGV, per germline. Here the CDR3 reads CASSFGQMNTGAVL.

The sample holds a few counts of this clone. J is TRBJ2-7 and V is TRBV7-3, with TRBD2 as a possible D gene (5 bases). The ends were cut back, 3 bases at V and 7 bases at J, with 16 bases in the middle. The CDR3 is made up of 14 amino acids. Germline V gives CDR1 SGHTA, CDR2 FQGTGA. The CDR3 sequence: CASSLDSSTPEQYF. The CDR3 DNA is TGTGCCAGCAGCTTGGACTCGTCCACGCCTGAGCAGTACTTC.

The CDR3 DNA is TGTGCCAGCAGCTTGGGACAGGGATATGGCTACACCTTC. Amino acid sequence: CASSLGQGYGYTF. The rearrangement links TRBV7-8 to TRBJ1-2; 9 bases fit TRBD1. The trim removed 3 bases at V and 5 bases at J, leaving 1 base unmatched. CDR1 and CDR2 (germline): SGHVS, FQNEAQ. The CDR3 totals 13 residues.

The CDR3 DNA sequence: TGTGCCAGCTCATATAGCGGGAGAGGGGATGAGCAGTTCTTC. It is translated as CASSYSGRGDEQFF. J is TRBJ2-1 and V is TRBV18; 9 nucleotides align to TRBD2. Germline V gene lookup returns CDR1 KGHSH and CDR2 LQKENI. The CDR3 covers 14 residues. The V and J ends lost 5 bases and 8 bases, in that order; junction bases with no gene match: 7.

DNA for the CDR3: TGTGCCAGCAGCTCCTTTGGGCGGGGGGTAGCAGATACGCAGTATTTT. As protein: CASSSFGRGVADTQYF. The chain is built from TRBV11-3 and TRBJ2-3; TRBD2 matches at 8 bases. The CDR3 runs 16 residues. Per the germline V gene, CDR1 is SGHNT and CDR2 is YENEEA. After removal of 4 bases from V and 4 bases from J, the junction contained 10 bases not matched to a gene.

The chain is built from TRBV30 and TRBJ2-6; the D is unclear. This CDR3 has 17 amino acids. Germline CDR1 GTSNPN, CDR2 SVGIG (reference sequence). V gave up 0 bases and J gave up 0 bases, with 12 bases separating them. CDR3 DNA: TGTGCCTGGAGTGTACCCCAGAGATACTCTGGGGCCAACGTCCTGACTTTC. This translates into CAWSVPQRYSGANVLTF.

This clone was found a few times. The CDR3 here is CAHRGGNTGELFF. The CDR3 DNA reads as TGTGCCCACAGGGGGGGGAACACCGGGGAGCTGTTTTTT. The chain combines TRBV12-3 or TRBV12-4 with TRBJ2-2; TRBD1 might be the D (8 bases). V was cut by 11 bases and J by 1 base, with 11 bases left in between. The CDR3 length is 13 residues.

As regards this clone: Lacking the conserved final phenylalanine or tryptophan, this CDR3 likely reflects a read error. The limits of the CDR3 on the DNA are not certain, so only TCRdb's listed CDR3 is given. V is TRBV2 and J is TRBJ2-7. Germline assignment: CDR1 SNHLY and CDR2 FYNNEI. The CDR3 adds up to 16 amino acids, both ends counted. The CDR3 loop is CASSEGDQTTVREHYY.

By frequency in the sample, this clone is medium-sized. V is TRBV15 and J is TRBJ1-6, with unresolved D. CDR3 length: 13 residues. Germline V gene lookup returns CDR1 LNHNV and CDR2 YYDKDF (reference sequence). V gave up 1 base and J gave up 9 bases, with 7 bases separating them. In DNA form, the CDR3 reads TGTGCCACCAGCAGAGGAGTTGGTTCACCCCTCCACTTT. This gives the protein CATSRGVGSPLHF.

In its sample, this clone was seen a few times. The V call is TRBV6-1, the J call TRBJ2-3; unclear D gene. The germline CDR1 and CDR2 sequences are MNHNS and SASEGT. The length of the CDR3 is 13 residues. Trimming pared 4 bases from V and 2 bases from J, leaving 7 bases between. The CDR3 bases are TGTGCCAGCAGTGTGGAGAACACAGATACGCAGTATTTT. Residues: CASSVENTDTQYF.

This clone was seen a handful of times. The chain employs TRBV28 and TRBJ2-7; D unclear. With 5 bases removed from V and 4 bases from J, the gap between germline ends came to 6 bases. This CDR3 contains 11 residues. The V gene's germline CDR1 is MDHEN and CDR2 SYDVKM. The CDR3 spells CASSTAYEQYF. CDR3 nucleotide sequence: TGTGCCAGCAGTACAGCGTACGAGCAGTACTTC.

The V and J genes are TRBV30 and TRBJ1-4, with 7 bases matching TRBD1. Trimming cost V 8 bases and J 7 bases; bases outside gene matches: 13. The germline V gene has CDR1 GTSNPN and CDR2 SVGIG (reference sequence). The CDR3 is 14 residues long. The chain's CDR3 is CAGDSTGTAEKLFF. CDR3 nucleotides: TGTGCCGGGGATTCTACCGGGACAGCTGAAAAACTGTTTTTT.

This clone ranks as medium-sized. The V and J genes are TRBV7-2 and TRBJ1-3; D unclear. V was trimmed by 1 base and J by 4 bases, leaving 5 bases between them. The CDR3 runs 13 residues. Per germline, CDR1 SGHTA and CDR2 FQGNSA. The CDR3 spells CASSLGRGNTIYF. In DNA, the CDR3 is TGTGCCAGCAGCTTAGGTCGCGGAAACACCATATATTTT.

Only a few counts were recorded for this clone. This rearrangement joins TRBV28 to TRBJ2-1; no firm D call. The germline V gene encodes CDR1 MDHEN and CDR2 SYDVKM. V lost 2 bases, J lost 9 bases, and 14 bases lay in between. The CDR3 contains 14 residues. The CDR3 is CASSLDVGIREQFF. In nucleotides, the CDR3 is TGTGCCAGCAGTTTAGACGTAGGAATTCGTGAGCAGTTCTTC.

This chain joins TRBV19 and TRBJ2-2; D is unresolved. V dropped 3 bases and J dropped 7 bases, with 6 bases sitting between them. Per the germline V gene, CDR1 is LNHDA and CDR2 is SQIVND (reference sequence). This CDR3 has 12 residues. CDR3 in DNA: TGTGCCAGTAGTATCGGCTACGGGGAGCTGTTTTTT. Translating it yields CASSIGYGELFF.

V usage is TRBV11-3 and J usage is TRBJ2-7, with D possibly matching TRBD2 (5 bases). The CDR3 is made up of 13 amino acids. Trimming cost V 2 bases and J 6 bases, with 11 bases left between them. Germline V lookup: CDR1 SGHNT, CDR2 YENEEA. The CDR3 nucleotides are TGTGCCAGCAGCTTAAGCCTAGCTGGCGAGCAGTACTTC. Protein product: CASSLSLAGEQYF. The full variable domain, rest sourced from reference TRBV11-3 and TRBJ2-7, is EAGVVQSPRYKIIEKKQPVAFWCNPISGHNTLYWYLQNLGQGPELLIRYENEEAVDDSQLPKDRFSAERLKGVDSTLKIQPAELGDSAVYLCASSLSLAGEQYFGPGTRLTVT.

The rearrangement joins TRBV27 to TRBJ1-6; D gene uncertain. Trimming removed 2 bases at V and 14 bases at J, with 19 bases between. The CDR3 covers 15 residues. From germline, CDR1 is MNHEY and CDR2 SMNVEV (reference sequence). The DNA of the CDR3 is TGTGCCAGCAGTTTACGGGAGAACCCGTCTAGCTCCCTCCACTTT. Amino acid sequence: CASSLRENPSSSLHF.

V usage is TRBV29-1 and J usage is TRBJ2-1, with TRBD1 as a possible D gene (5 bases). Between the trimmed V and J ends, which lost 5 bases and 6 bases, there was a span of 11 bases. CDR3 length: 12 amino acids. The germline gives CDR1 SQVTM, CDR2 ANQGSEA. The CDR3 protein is CSVRVTVNEQFF. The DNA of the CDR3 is TGCAGCGTTCGGGTGACAGTCAATGAGCAGTTCTTC.

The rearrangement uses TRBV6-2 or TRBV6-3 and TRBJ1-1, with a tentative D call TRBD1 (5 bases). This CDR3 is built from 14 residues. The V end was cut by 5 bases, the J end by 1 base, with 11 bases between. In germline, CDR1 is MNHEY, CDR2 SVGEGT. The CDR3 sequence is CASSPYTGNTEAFF. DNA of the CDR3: TGTGCCAGCAGTCCCTATACAGGGAACACTGAAGCTTTCTTT.

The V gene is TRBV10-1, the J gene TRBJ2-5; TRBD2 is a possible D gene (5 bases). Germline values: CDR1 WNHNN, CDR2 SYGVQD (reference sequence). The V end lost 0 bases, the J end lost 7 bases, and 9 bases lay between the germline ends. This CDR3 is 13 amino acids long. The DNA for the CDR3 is TGCGCCAGCAGTGAGTCTTTGGCGGGGACCCAGTACTTC. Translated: CASSESLAGTQYF.

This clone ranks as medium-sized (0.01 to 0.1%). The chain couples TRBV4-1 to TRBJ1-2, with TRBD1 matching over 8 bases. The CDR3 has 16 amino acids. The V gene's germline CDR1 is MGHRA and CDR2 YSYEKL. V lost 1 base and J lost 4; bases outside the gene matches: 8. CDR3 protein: CASSQGADRATYGYTF. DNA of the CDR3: TGCGCCAGCAGCCAAGGGGCGGACAGGGCGACCTATGGCTACACCTTC.